Listed below are T cell receptor beta chains from one sample, sequenced in a study of blood T cell repertoires in COVID-19. Some clones are missing from TCRdb's copy, which holds only in-frame ones; the method was immunoSEQ multiplex PCR. The table has roughly 80,000 clones, about 90% seen once; the top ten hold over 15%. Sequences were obtained from peripheral blood. These receptors came from an elderly man in a cohort sampled during active COVID-19. CDR3s include the opening cysteine and the closing phenylalanine or tryptophan. The D gene is left open where the match is weak. Where a row states a size, it is once, few, many or the class of an expanded clone; other rows omit it.

V	D	size	J	CDR3	DNA
TRBV11-2	-	few	TRBJ2-7	CASSRQGQDYEQYF	TGTGCCAGCAGCCGTCAGGGACAAGACTACGAGCAGTACTTC
TRBV11-2	-	-	TRBJ1-5	CASSLYGQGQPQHF	TGTGCCAGCAGCTTATACGGGCAGGGTCAGCCCCAGCATTTT
TRBV12-3/TRBV12-4	-	-	TRBJ1-2	CASSLDRSYGYTF	TGTGCCAGCAGTTTAGATAGATCGTATGGCTACACCTTC
TRBV2	-	-	TRBJ1-2	CASSQGTQTHYGYTF	TGTGCCAGCTCCCAGGGTACGCAGACCCACTATGGCTACACCTTC
TRBV7-9	TRBD1	-	TRBJ2-3	CASSFLRGGLDTQYF	TGTGCCAGCAGCTTTTTAAGAGGGGGCCTGGATACGCAGTATTTT
TRBV5-6	-	once	TRBJ2-2	CASSLVGSTGTGELFF	TGTGCCAGCAGCTTGGTTGGCAGTACGGGAACCGGGGAGCTGTTTTTT
TRBV7-2	-	once	TRBJ1-6	CASSLGGLGNSPLHF	TGTGCCAGCAGCTTAGGAGGGTTAGGTAATTCACCCCTCCACTTT
TRBV9	-	once	TRBJ1-1	CASSLSPETEAFF	TGTGCCAGCAGCCTCTCTCCTGAGACTGAAGCTTTCTTT
TRBV11-2	-	-	TRBJ2-5	CASSPDSMFGETQYF	TGTGCCAGCAGCCCCGACTCGATGTTCGGTGAGACCCAGTACTTC
TRBV6-4	TRBD1	-	TRBJ2-1	CASSVLTGDGNEQFF	TGTGCCAGCAGTGTCCTTACAGGGGACGGGAATGAGCAGTTCTTC
TRBV7-9	-	-	TRBJ2-2	CASSFSTKTGELFF	TGTGCCAGCAGCTTCTCTACTAAAACCGGGGAGCTGTTTTTT
TRBV7-9	TRBD1	few	TRBJ1-2	CASSPRDREGYGYTF	TGTGCCAGCAGCCCCCGGGACAGGGAGGGGTATGGCTACACCTTC
TRBV18	TRBD1	-	TRBJ1-1	CASSPTGTGGGNTEAFF	TGTGCCAGCTCACCTACAGGGACAGGGGGAGGGAACACTGAAGCTTTCTTT
TRBV19	TRBD1	-	TRBJ2-1	CASSPNHRGSYNEQFF	TGTGCCAGTAGTCCAAATCACAGGGGGTCCTACAATGAGCAGTTCTTC
TRBV4-2	TRBD2	-	TRBJ2-5	CASSQTDQRGGPPGETQYF	TGTGCCAGCAGCCAAACGGACCAGCGGGGGGGGCCCCCCGGCGAGACCCAGTACTTC
TRBV19	TRBD1	-	TRBJ1-5	CASSRGQVSNQPQHF	TGTGCCAGTAGTAGGGGACAGGTTAGCAATCAGCCCCAGCATTTT
TRBV11-3	TRBD2	-	TRBJ2-7	CASSLMGGNEQYF	TGTGCCAGCAGCTTAATGGGGGGGAACGAGCAGTACTTC
TRBV5-4	TRBD2	-	TRBJ2-5	CASSPGGSQETQYF	TGTGCCAGCAGCCCCGGGGGGAGCCAAGAGACCCAGTACTTC
TRBV5-1	TRBD1	-	TRBJ1-2	CASSLVGQGAGGYTF	TGCGCCAGCAGCTTGGTGGGACAGGGGGCAGGTGGCTACACCTTC
TRBV11-2	-	once	TRBJ1-1	CASSPRATMDTEAFF	TGTGCCAGCAGCCCTAGAGCCACCATGGACACTGAAGCTTTCTTT
TRBV3-1/TRBV3-2	-	few	TRBJ1-6	CASSRREVNSPLHF	TGTGCCAGCAGCCGCCGGGAGGTGAATTCACCCCTCCACTTT
TRBV27	-	-	TRBJ1-2	CASSLSSYGGSYGYTF	TGTGCCAGCAGTTTAAGTTCGTACGGGGGGAGCTATGGCTACACCTTC
TRBV6-5	TRBD1	-	TRBJ2-2	CASSHRGPGELFF	TGTGCCAGCAGCCACAGGGGACCCGGGGAGCTGTTTTTT
TRBV5-8	-	-	TRBJ2-1	CASTPWRGEQFF	TGTGCCAGCACCCCTTGGAGGGGAGAACAGTTCTTC
TRBV7-2	-	once	TRBJ1-5	CASSLAAGYSNQPQHF	TGTGCCAGCAGCTTAGCCGCAGGCTATAGCAATCAGCCCCAGCATTTT
TRBV19	-	-	TRBJ2-3	CASSIETGSDTQYF	TGTGCCAGTAGTATAGAGACAGGTTCAGATACGCAGTATTTT
TRBV23-1	TRBD2	-	TRBJ2-5	CASSQYYRTSGGRYRETQYF	TGCGCCAGCAGTCAATACTACCGGACTAGCGGGGGGAGGTATCGAGAGACCCAGTACTTC
TRBV2	-	-	TRBJ1-1	CASSVGSGRAVANTEAFF	TGTGCCAGCAGTGTGGGGTCAGGGAGGGCAGTTGCGAACACTGAAGCTTTCTTT
TRBV5-1	-	once	TRBJ2-1	CASSSPASGYNEQFF	TGCGCCAGCAGCTCGCCGGCATCAGGGTACAATGAGCAGTTCTTC
TRBV16	-	once	TRBJ1-5	CASSQGREAAQPQHF	TGTGCCAGCAGCCAAGGCCGGGAGGCGGCTCAGCCCCAGCATTTT
TRBV5-6	TRBD1	-	TRBJ1-2	CASSPLDRSLYGYTF	TGTGCCAGCAGCCCCCTGGACAGGTCGCTATATGGCTACACCTTC
TRBV5-1	-	-	TRBJ2-5	CASSVDRQETQYF	TGCGCCAGCAGCGTCGACAGACAAGAGACCCAGTACTTC
TRBV4-2	-	-	TRBJ1-6	CASSQDPVEFGSPLHF	TGTGCCAGCAGCCAAGATCCCGTGGAGTTCGGTTCACCCCTCCACTTT
TRBV24-1	-	-	TRBJ2-2	CATSDQVTGELFF	TGTGCCACCAGTGATCAGGTCACCGGGGAGCTGTTTTTT
TRBV4-1	-	-	TRBJ1-3	CASSQEGRAGRNTIYF	TGCGCCAGCAGCCAAGAAGGCAGGGCGGGAAGAAACACCATATATTTT
TRBV12-3/TRBV12-4	-	once	TRBJ2-3	CASSPRDTQYF	TGTGCCAGCAGTCCCCGGGATACGCAGTATTTT
TRBV5-1	TRBD2	-	TRBJ2-5	CVSSLAQRGGQETQYF	TGCGTCAGCAGCTTGGCCCAGCGGGGGGGGCAAGAGACCCAGTACTTC
TRBV6-5	TRBD1	-	TRBJ1-2	CASDWTGDYGYTF	TGTGCCAGCGATTGGACAGGGGACTATGGCTACACCTTC
TRBV19	-	-	TRBJ1-4	CASSIREGDEKLFF	TGTGCCAGTAGTATCCGGGAGGGGGATGAAAAACTGTTTTTT
TRBV10-3	TRBD2	-	TRBJ2-5	CAIGTSGGRETQYF	TGTGCCATCGGGACTAGCGGGGGTCGGGAGACCCAGTACTTC
TRBV11-2	TRBD1	-	TRBJ1-1	CASNAAGTGRKAFF	TGTGCCAGCAACGCCGCCGGGACAGGTAGAAAAGCTTTCTTT
TRBV4-2	-	-	TRBJ1-6	CASSQVSLSSYNSPLHF	TGTGCCAGCAGCCAAGTTTCTCTTAGCTCCTATAATTCACCCCTCCACTTT
TRBV21-1	-	-	TRBJ1-1	CASRGHTGPEAFF	TGTGCCAGCAGGGGACATACCGGGCCTGAAGCTTTCTTT
TRBV4-1	-	few	TRBJ2-7	CASSQDNFDSYEQYF	TGCGCCAGCAGCCAAGACAACTTCGACTCCTACGAGCAGTACTTC
TRBV6-5	-	-	TRBJ1-2	CASSLRTTANYGYTF	TGTGCCAGCAGCCTCAGGACAACAGCTAACTATGGCTACACCTTC
TRBV25-1	-	-	TRBJ1-5	CASSEYRGNQPQHF	TGTGCCAGCAGTGAATATCGAGGGAATCAGCCCCAGCATTTT
TRBV29-1	-	-	TRBJ1-1	CSVSSGGSGTEAFF	TGCAGCGTTTCAAGCGGGGGGTCGGGCACTGAAGCTTTCTTT
TRBV19	-	-	TRBJ2-3	CASSIGVATSTDTQYF	TGTGCCAGTAGTATCGGAGTAGCGACTAGCACAGATACGCAGTATTTT
TRBV11-3	-	-	TRBJ1-1	CASSLNWGGMLRLNTEAFF	TGTGCCAGCAGCTTAAATTGGGGGGGGATGTTGCGCTTGAACACTGAAGCTTTCTTT
TRBV12-5	TRBD1	-	TRBJ1-6	CASGLRTGSGSPLHF	TGTGCTAGTGGTCTACGGACAGGGTCAGGGTCACCCCTCCACTTT
TRBV25-1	-	once	TRBJ2-5	CASSEGGRETQYF	TGTGCCAGCAGTGAAGGGGGCCGAGAGACCCAGTACTTC
TRBV6-5	-	-	TRBJ1-5	CASRNTGLLDQPQHF	TGTGCCAGCCGGAACACAGGTTTACTCGATCAGCCCCAGCATTTT
TRBV5-1	TRBD2	-	TRBJ2-5	CASSLASGGALQETQYF	TGCGCCAGCAGCTTGGCTAGCGGGGGGGCCCTCCAAGAGACCCAGTACTTC